These 30 T cell receptor beta chains were sequenced from one sample in a study of brain T cells in children with intractable seizures. This table comes from immunoSEQ multiplex PCR, and its TCRdb copy is limited to in-frame clones, with some not included. The data show fewer than 80,000 clones, with about 96% seen just once and over 0.35% held by the top ten. The specimen was peripheral blood, collected at surgery. These TCRs come from a boy younger than two with focal cortical dysplasia and intractable seizures.

The gene calls are TRBV29-1 and TRBJ2-2, with no clear D. Trimming stripped 5 bases from V and 5 bases from J, with 9 bases between. Germline loops: CDR1 SQVTM, CDR2 ANQGSEA. This CDR3 has 12 residues. CDR3 residues: CSVLSATGELFF. The CDR3 DNA follows: TGCAGCGTTCTGAGCGCGACCGGGGAGCTGTTTTTT.

The chain has TRBV3-1 (or the pseudogene TRBV3-2) and TRBJ2-5, with D possibly being TRBD1 or TRBD2 (7 bases each). The CDR3 runs to 14 residues. V was clipped by 2 bases and J by 5 bases, with 12 bases between them. The germline V gene encodes CDR1 LGHDT and CDR2 YNNKEL (reference sequence). The CDR3 nucleotides read TGTGCCAGCAGCCAACAGGGGGGGTGGGAGACCCAGTACTTC. It specifies CASSQQGGWETQYF.

This chain uses TRBV7-9 with TRBJ2-1, with TRBD2 identical over 9 bases. Trimming removed 4 bases from V and 8 bases from J; junction bases left unmatched: 3. This CDR3 has 13 residues. From germline, CDR1 is SEHNR and CDR2 FQNEAQ (reference sequence). CDR3 residues: CASSWRGGHEQFF. As DNA, the CDR3 is TGTGCCAGCAGCTGGCGGGGGGGACATGAGCAGTTCTTC.

The chain employs TRBV25-1 and TRBJ2-5; maybe TRBD1 (5 bases). V was pared by 3 bases and J by 5 bases, with 13 bases between. The germline V gene has CDR1 MGHDK and CDR2 SYGVNS. This CDR3 region has 14 residues. In DNA form, the CDR3 reads TGTGCCAGCAGTGAGAATGTAGGGGTGGAGACCCAGTACTTC. Protein: CASSENVGVETQYF.

This chain joins TRBV27 and TRBJ2-1; D is unclear. The CDR3 is 15 amino acids. Germline CDR1 MNHEY, CDR2 SMNVEV (reference sequence). Trimming stripped 3 bases from V and 0 bases from J, with 9 bases between. The CDR3 loop is CASSFDPSSYNEQFF. In DNA form, the CDR3 reads TGTGCCAGCAGTTTCGATCCGAGCTCCTACAATGAGCAGTTCTTC.

V gene TRBV10-3 combines with J gene TRBJ2-1, with D tentatively TRBD2 (5 bases). Between the trimmed V and J ends, which lost 0 bases and 4 bases, there was a span of 13 bases. This CDR3 is 16 amino acids long. Per germline, CDR1 ENHRY and CDR2 SYGVKD. CDR3 coding DNA: TGTGCCATCAGTGAGTCTGGCGACTACCTTTACAATGAGCAGTTCTTC. This sequence encodes CAISESGDYLYNEQFF.

This chain links TRBV7-6 with TRBJ2-3; 9 bases are shared with TRBD2. Germline V lookup: CDR1 SGHVS, CDR2 FNYEAQ. Unmatched junction bases numbered 8, after V lost 1 base and J lost 6 bases. The CDR3 totals 16 residues. CDR3 protein: CASSLEGLATMDTQYF. In DNA, the CDR3 is TGTGCCAGCAGCTTAGAGGGACTAGCCACAATGGATACGCAGTATTTT.

The CDR3 is CASVHQGNTIYF. The DNA for the CDR3 is TGTGCCAGCGTTCATCAGGGGAACACCATATATTTT. The genes are TRBV5-8 and TRBJ1-3, with a weak D call TRBD1 (6 bases). V lost 7 bases, J lost 7 bases, and 12 bases lay in between. The germline V gene has CDR1 SGHTS and CDR2 YDEGEE. The CDR3 is 12 amino acids.

This rearrangement joins TRBV2 to TRBJ2-3; no clear D. Germline V gene data show CDR1 as SNHLY and CDR2 as FYNNEI. The CDR3 runs to 15 residues. V was trimmed by 6 bases and J by 2 bases, leaving 15 bases between them. This chain's CDR3 is CASRVRTNPTDTQYF. The DNA of the CDR3 is TGTGCCAGCAGAGTCCGGACGAACCCCACAGATACGCAGTATTTT.

This rearrangement joins TRBV5-5 to TRBJ2-2, with D possibly TRBD2 on 6 matching bases. The germline V and J ends were trimmed by 7 bases and 4 bases, with 17 bases remaining between them. The CDR3 covers 15 residues. Germline loops: CDR1 SGHKS, CDR2 YYEKEE (reference sequence). The DNA of the CDR3 is TGTGCCAGCCGCCTGGGGGAGGCGAGCACCGGGGAGCTGTTTTTT. This sequence encodes CASRLGEASTGELFF.

This chain joins TRBV11-2 and TRBJ1-6, with 7 bases fitting TRBD1. The CDR3 is 15 amino acids. Germline V gives CDR1 SGHAT, CDR2 FQNNGV. Losses at the gene ends were 6 bases for V and 11 bases for J; bases not matched to a gene: 13. The DNA for the CDR3 is TGTGCCAGCAGTTTCACAGGGGCTGCCGCAACACCCCTCCACTTT. It codes for CASSFTGAAATPLHF.

The CDR3 sequence is CASGPGQTYGYTF. CDR3 sequence (DNA): TGTGCCAGCGGTCCGGGACAGACCTATGGCTACACCTTC. The chain combines TRBV7-9 with TRBJ1-2, with 7 bases aligning to TRBD1. This CDR3 spans 13 amino acids. V gave up 8 bases and J gave up 4 bases; unmatched junction bases: 7. In germline, CDR1 is SEHNR, CDR2 FQNEAQ (reference sequence).

V is TRBV6-5 and J is TRBJ2-7; D unresolved. The CDR3 length is 15 residues. The V and J ends lost 8 bases and 1 base respectively, with 18 bases between them. CDR1 is MNHEY and CDR2 is SVGAGI in the germline V gene. The chain's CDR3 is CASRTLLSPSYEQYF. The DNA for the CDR3 is TGTGCCAGCCGCACACTCCTTTCCCCTTCCTACGAGCAGTACTTC.

This chain links TRBV7-2 with TRBJ1-1, with D unclear. CDR1 and CDR2 from the germline V gene are SGHTA and FQGNSA. The V end was cut by 2 bases, the J end by 0 bases, with 7 bases between. This CDR3 has 14 amino acids. The CDR3 sequence is CASSLSSLNTEAFF. CDR3 bases: TGTGCCAGCAGCTTATCCTCCCTGAACACTGAAGCTTTCTTT. The full variable domain, in which reference TRBV7-2 and TRBJ1-1 provide the parts outside the CDR3, is GAGVSQSPSNKVTEKGKDVELRCDPISGHTALYWYRQSLGQGLEFLIYFQGNSAPDKSGLPSDRFSAERTGGSVSTLTIQRTQQEDSAVYLCASSLSSLNTEAFFGQGTRLTVV.

The chain recombines TRBV10-1 with TRBJ1-1, with 8 bases lining up with TRBD1. The length of the CDR3 is 12 residues. Trimming at V came to 1 base and at J to 10 bases, leaving 2 bases not matched to a gene. Germline loops: CDR1 WNHNN, CDR2 SYGVQD (reference sequence). The CDR3 DNA reads TGCGCCAGCAGTGAGTATGGGACAGGAGCTTTCTTT. Amino acid sequence: CASSEYGTGAFF.

The V and J genes are TRBV19 and TRBJ1-5; D perhaps matches TRBD1 (6 bases). Germline V CDR1 and CDR2: LNHDA, SQIVND (reference sequence). V lost 3 bases, J lost 6 bases, and 18 bases lay in between. The CDR3 is made up of 16 amino acids. The CDR3 DNA sequence: TGTGCCAGTAGTATGGGGGGCCTCGCTCGGCGTCAGCCCCAGCATTTT. This gives the protein CASSMGGLARRQPQHF.

J is TRBJ2-7 and V is TRBV6-1; D gene uncertain. Deletions cut 2 bases from V and 7 bases from J, with 6 bases between. The CDR3 sequence is 11 residues long. Germline CDR1 reads MNHNS; CDR2 reads SASEGT. The CDR3 loop reads CASSELGEQYF. The CDR3 DNA follows: TGTGCCAGCAGTGAACTAGGGGAGCAGTACTTC.

The gene calls are TRBV6-5 and TRBJ2-7; TRBD1 agrees at 11 bases. With V trimmed by 5 bases and J by 3 bases, 6 bases remained unmatched. The CDR3 consists of 15 residues. Germline V gene data show CDR1 as MNHEY and CDR2 as SVGAGI. The chain's CDR3 is CASSRAGTGGYEQYF. The CDR3 DNA reads TGTGCCAGCAGTAGGGCCGGGACAGGGGGCTACGAGCAGTACTTC.

The chain couples TRBV27 to TRBJ1-4; TRBD1 might be the D (6 bases). V was shortened by 6 bases and J by 7 bases, with 18 bases between the two germline ends. Looked up from germline, CDR1 is MNHEY and CDR2 is SMNVEV (reference sequence). This CDR3 contains 15 residues. CDR3 sequence: CASSRRTAVGEKLFF. The CDR3 coding sequence is TGTGCCAGCAGCCGAAGGACAGCGGTGGGTGAAAAACTGTTTTTT.

The J gene is TRBJ2-7, the V gene TRBV20-1, with TRBD1 matching over 8 bases. Per germline, CDR1 DFQATT and CDR2 SNEGSKA (reference sequence). This CDR3 spans 10 amino acids. V was clipped by 6 bases and J by 13 bases; unmatched bases: 8. DNA of the CDR3: TGCAGTGCCAGGGGGCAGGGTAGATACTTC. This codes for CSARGQGRYF.

The chain has TRBV11-2 and TRBJ2-7, with no clear D. Trimming left V 3 bases short and J 5 bases short, with 17 bases between. Germline assignment: CDR1 SGHAT and CDR2 FQNNGV. The CDR3 runs to 15 residues. This CDR3 is CASSFFPKFEDEQYF. The CDR3 nucleotides read TGTGCCAGCAGCTTTTTCCCGAAGTTCGAGGACGAGCAGTACTTC.

The rearrangement joins TRBV15 to TRBJ1-2, with a possible D match to TRBD1 (5 bases). The CDR3 has 13 residues. Trimming took 3 bases from V and 6 from J, leaving 11 bases between them. Germline-derived CDR1 and CDR2 are LNHNV and YYDKDF (reference sequence). CDR3: CATSRSREDGYTF. CDR3 DNA: TGTGCCACCAGCAGGTCCAGGGAGGATGGCTACACCTTC.

The rearrangement joins TRBV7-8 to TRBJ1-5; D might be TRBD1 (5 bases). This CDR3 has 14 residues. Germline CDR1 and CDR2: SGHVS and FQNEAQ. V was shortened by 5 bases and J by 7 bases, with 15 bases between the two germline ends. CDR3 sequence: CASSLRDSRQPQHF. The CDR3 region has the DNA TGTGCCAGCAGCCTCCGGGACTCAAGACAGCCCCAGCATTTT.

The J gene is TRBJ1-1, the V gene TRBV2, with 8 bases fitting TRBD1. V lost 6 bases, J lost 9 bases, and 6 bases stayed unmatched. Germline assignment: CDR1 SNHLY and CDR2 FYNNEI. The CDR3 has 12 residues. Here the CDR3 DNA reads TGTGCCAGCAGAGCCGGACAGGGCAAAGCTTTCTTT. This encodes CASRAGQGKAFF.

The chain links TRBV7-2 to TRBJ2-1; TRBD2 might be the D (6 bases). This CDR3 has 16 amino acids. Trimming took off 0 bases at V and 1 base at J, with 10 bases between the two ends. Germline V gene data show CDR1 as SGHTA and CDR2 as FQGNSA. CDR3 in DNA: TGTGCCAGCAGCTTAGCCGGGGGTCCTTCCTACAATGAGCAGTTCTTC. Protein sequence: CASSLAGGPSYNEQFF.

The chain is built from TRBV4-1 and TRBJ2-3; TRBD2 matches 10 bases. There are 17 residues in the CDR3. V trimming: 1 base; J trimming: 4 bases; junction bases outside the gene matches: 8. Per germline, CDR1 MGHRA and CDR2 YSYEKL. CDR3 sequence reads: CASSQVEGLAGADTQYF. The CDR3 DNA follows: TGCGCCAGCAGCCAAGTTGAGGGCCTAGCGGGGGCAGATACGCAGTATTTT.

The V and J genes are TRBV29-1 and TRBJ1-4; no reliable D call. CDR3 size: 15 residues. The V end was cut by 4 bases, the J end by 0 bases, with 12 bases between. Germline loops: CDR1 SQVTM, CDR2 ANQGSEA. The CDR3 region is CSVGLSEATNEKLFF. The CDR3 region has the DNA TGCAGCGTTGGATTGAGTGAGGCAACTAATGAAAAACTGTTTTTT.

The chain has TRBV7-8 and TRBJ2-7; the D is unclear. Trimming took off 5 bases at V and 5 bases at J, with 10 bases between the two ends. CDR1 SGHVS and CDR2 FQNEAQ come from the germline V gene. The CDR3 is made up of 12 amino acids. CDR3 bases: TGTGCCAGCAGCCCCGCCGCCGACGAGCAGTACTTC. It translates to CASSPAADEQYF.

The chain has TRBV7-8 and TRBJ2-7, with D maybe TRBD1 (5 bases). The V gene's germline CDR1 is SGHVS and CDR2 FQNEAQ. Trimming cost V 3 bases and J 2 bases, with 8 bases left between them. The CDR3 covers 13 residues. CDR3 coding DNA: TGTGCCAGCAGCTTGGACATCCCCTACGAGCAGTACTTC. Protein sequence: CASSLDIPYEQYF.

This chain's CDR3 is CASSQGPRTEYSGANVLTF. DNA for the CDR3: TGCGCCAGCAGCCAAGGCCCCAGGACAGAATACTCTGGGGCCAACGTCCTGACTTTC. The chain employs TRBV4-1 and TRBJ2-6; the D gene is possibly TRBD1 (6 bases). Germline lookup yields CDR1 MGHRA and CDR2 YSYEKL. The CDR3 runs 19 residues. The V and J ends lost 1 base and 0 bases respectively, with 16 bases between them.